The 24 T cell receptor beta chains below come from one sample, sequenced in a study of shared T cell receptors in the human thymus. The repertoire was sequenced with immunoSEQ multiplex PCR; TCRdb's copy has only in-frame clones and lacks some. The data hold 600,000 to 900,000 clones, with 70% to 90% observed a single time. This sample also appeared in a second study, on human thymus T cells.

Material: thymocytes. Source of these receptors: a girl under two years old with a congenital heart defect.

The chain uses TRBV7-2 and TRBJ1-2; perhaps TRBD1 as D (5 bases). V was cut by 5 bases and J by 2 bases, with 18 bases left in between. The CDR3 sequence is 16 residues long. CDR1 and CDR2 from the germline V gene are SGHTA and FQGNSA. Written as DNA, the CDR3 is TGTGCCAGCAGCCCAGGGCGGGGCGCGGCCAACTATGGCTACACCTTC. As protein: CASSPGRGAANYGYTF. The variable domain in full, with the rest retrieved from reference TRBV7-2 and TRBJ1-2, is GAGVSQSPSNKVTEKGKDVELRCDPISGHTALYWYRQSLGQGLEFLIYFQGNSAPDKSGLPSDRFSAERTGGSVSTLTIQRTQQEDSAVYLCASSPGRGAANYGYTFGSGTRLTVV.

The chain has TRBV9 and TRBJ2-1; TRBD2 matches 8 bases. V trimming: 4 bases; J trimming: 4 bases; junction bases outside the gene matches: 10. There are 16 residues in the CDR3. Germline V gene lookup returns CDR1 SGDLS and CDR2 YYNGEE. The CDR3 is CASSPHTGTSYNEQFF. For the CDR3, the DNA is TGTGCCAGCAGCCCTCACACCGGGACTAGTTACAATGAGCAGTTCTTC.

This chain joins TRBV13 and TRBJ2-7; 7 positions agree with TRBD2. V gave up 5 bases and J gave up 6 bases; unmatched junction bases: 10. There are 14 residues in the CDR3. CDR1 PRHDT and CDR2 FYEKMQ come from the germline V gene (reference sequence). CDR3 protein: CASSPGGGTSEQYF. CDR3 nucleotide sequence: TGTGCCAGCAGCCCTGGCGGGGGAACCAGCGAGCAGTACTTC.

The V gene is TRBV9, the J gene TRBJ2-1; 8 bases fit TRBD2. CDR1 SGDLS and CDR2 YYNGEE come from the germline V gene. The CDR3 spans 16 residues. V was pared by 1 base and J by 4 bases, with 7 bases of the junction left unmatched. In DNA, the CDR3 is TGTGCCAGCAGCGTATGGCCGGGGGGGAAGTACAATGAGCAGTTCTTC. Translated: CASSVWPGGKYNEQFF.

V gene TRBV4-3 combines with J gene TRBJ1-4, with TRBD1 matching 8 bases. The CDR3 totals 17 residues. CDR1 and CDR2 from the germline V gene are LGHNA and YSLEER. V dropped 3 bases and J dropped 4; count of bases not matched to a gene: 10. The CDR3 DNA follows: TGCGCCAGCAGCCATCAGCAGGGACAGGCGGATAATGAAAAACTGTTTTTT. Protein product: CASSHQQGQADNEKLFF.

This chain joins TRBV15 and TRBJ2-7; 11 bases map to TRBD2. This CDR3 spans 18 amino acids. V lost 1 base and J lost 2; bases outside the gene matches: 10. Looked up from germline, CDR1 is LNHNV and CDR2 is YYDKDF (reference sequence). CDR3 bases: TGTGCCACCAGCAGAGGGCTAGCGGGGGGACCAGCCACCTACGAGCAGTACTTC. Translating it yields CATSRGLAGGPATYEQYF.

CDR3 bases: TGTGCCAGCTCCCCCCGACACGCTCGAGAGTATGGCTACACCTTC. Its protein is CASSPRHAREYGYTF. The chain couples TRBV18 to TRBJ1-2; D call uncertain. V was cut by 6 bases and J by 5 bases, with 19 bases left in between. The V gene's germline CDR1 is KGHSH and CDR2 LQKENI. The CDR3 extends over 15 amino acids.

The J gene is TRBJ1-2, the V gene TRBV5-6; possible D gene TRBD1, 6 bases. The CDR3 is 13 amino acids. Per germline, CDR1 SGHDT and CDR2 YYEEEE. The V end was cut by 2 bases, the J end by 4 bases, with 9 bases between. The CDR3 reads CASSFDRRYGYTF. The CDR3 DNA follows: TGTGCCAGCAGCTTTGACAGGCGCTATGGCTACACCTTC.

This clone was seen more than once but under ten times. The CDR3 nucleotides read TGTGCCACCAGCGCCTGGACAGGGAGCTCCTACGAGCAGTACTTC. Amino acids: CATSAWTGSSYEQYF. J is TRBJ2-7 and V is TRBV15; TRBD1 aligns across 8 bases. The V segment lost 5 bases and the J segment 0 bases; nucleotides outside the gene matches: 6. CDR3 length: 15 residues. Germline-derived CDR1 and CDR2 are LNHNV and YYDKDF (reference sequence). The entire variable domain, with the rest obtained from reference TRBV15 and TRBJ2-7, is as follows: DAMVIQNPRYQVTQFGKPVTLSCSQTLNHNVMYWYQQKSSQAPKLLFHYYDKDFNNEADTPDNFQSRRPNTSFCFLDIRSPGLGDTAMYLCATSAWTGSSYEQYFGPGTRLTVT.

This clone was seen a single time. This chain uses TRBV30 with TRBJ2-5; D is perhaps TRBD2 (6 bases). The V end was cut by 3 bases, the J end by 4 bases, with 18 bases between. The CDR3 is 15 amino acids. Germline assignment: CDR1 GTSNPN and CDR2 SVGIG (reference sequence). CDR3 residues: CAWSTIRLVPETQYF. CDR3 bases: TGTGCCTGGAGCACCATAAGACTAGTCCCAGAGACCCAGTACTTC.

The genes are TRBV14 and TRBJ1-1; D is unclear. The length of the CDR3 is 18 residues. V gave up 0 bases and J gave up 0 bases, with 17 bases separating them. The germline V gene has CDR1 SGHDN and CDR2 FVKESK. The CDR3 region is CASSQDPGEGGMNTEAFF. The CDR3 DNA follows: TGTGCCAGCAGCCAAGATCCTGGGGAGGGTGGGATGAACACTGAAGCTTTCTTT.

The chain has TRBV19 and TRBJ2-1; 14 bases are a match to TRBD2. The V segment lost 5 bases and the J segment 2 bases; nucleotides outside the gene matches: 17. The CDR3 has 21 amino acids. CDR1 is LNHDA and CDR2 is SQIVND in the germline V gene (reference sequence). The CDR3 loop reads CASSGVVFRLAGGFPYNEQFF. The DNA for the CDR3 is TGTGCCAGTAGTGGAGTTGTGTTTCGACTAGCGGGGGGGTTTCCCTACAATGAGCAGTTCTTC. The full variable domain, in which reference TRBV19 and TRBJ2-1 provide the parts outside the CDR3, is DGGITQSPKYLFRKEGQNVTLSCEQNLNHDAMYWYRQDPGQGLRLIYYSQIVNDFQKGDIAEGYSVSREKKESFPLTVTSAQKNPTAFYLCASSGVVFRLAGGFPYNEQFFGPGTRLTVL.

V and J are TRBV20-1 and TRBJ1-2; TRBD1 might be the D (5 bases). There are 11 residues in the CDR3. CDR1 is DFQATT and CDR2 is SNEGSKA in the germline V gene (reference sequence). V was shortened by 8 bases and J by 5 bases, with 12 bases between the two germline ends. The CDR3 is CSSPGGYGYTF. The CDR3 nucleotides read TGCAGTTCCCCGGGGGGGTATGGCTACACCTTC.

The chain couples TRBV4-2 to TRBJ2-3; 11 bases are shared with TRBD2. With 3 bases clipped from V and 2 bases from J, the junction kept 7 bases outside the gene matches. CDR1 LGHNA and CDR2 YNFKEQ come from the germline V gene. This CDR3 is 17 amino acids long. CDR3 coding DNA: TGTGCCAGCAGCCACCCACGGACTAGCGGGCCCACAGATACGCAGTATTTT. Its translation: CASSHPRTSGPTDTQYF.

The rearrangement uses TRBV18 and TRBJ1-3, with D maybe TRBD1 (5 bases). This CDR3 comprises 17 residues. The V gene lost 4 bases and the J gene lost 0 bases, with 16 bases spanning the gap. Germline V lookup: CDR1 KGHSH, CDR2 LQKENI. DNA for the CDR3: TGTGCCAGCTCACGAACACAGCCCAGGGCCTCTGGAAACACCATATATTTT. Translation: CASSRTQPRASGNTIYF.

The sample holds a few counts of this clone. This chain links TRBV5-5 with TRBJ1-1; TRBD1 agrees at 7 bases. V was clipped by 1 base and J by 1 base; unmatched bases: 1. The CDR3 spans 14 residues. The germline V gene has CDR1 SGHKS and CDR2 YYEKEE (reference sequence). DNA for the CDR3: TGTGCCAGCAGCTTGCGACAGGGGAACACTGAAGCTTTCTTT. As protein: CASSLRQGNTEAFF.

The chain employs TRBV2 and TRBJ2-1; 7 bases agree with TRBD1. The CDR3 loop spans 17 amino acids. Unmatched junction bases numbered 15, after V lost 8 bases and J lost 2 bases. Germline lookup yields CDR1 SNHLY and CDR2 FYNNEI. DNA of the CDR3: TGTGCCAGCCCGGGACAGAAAAAACCACATACCTACAATGAGCAGTTCTTC. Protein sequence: CASPGQKKPHTYNEQFF.

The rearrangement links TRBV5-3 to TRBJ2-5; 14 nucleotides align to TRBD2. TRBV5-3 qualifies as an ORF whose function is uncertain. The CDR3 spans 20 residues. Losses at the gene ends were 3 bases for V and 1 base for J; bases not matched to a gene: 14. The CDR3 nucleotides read TGTGCCAGAAGCTGCGGCCAGACTAGCGGGGGGGCCATTGTCCAAGAGACCCAGTACTTC. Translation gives CARSCGQTSGGAIVQETQYF.

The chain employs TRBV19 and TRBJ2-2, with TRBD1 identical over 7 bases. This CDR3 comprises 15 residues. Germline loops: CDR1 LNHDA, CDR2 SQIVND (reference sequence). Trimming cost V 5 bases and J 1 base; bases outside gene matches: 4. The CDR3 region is CASSGTARNTGELFF. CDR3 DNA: TGTGCCAGTAGTGGGACAGCTAGGAACACCGGGGAGCTGTTTTTT. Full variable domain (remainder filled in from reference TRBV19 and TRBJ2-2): DGGITQSPKYLFRKEGQNVTLSCEQNLNHDAMYWYRQDPGQGLRLIYYSQIVNDFQKGDIAEGYSVSREKKESFPLTVTSAQKNPTAFYLCASSGTARNTGELFFGEGSRLTVL.

In DNA form, the CDR3 reads TGTGCCAGCAGCCCCCCACGGACAGACCTTTACGAGCAGTACTTC. It codes for CASSPPRTDLYEQYF. This chain uses TRBV7-8 with TRBJ2-7, with D perhaps matching TRBD1 (6 bases). The CDR3 is made up of 15 amino acids. V was shortened by 5 bases and J by 4 bases, with 18 bases between the two germline ends. CDR1 and CDR2 from the germline V gene are SGHVS and FQNEAQ. The complete variable domain, with remaining parts taken from reference TRBV7-8 and TRBJ2-7, reads GAGVSQSPRYKVAKRGQDVALRCDPISGHVSLFWYQQALGQGPEFLTYFQNEAQLDKSGLPSDRFFAERPEGSVSTLKIQRTQQEDSAVYLCASSPPRTDLYEQYFGPGTRLTVT.

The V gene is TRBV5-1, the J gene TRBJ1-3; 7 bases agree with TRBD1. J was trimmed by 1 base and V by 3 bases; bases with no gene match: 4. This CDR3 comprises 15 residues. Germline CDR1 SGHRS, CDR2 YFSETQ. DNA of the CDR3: TGCGCCAGCAGCTCCTCGACAGGGTCTGGAAACACCATATATTTT. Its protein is CASSSSTGSGNTIYF.

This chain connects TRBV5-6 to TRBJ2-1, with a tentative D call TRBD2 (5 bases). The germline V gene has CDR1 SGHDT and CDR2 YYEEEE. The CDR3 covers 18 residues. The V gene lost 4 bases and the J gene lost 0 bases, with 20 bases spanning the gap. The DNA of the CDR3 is TGTGCCAGCAGCCGGGGTATGAAGGGTCCCATCTCCTACAATGAGCAGTTCTTC. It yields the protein CASSRGMKGPISYNEQFF. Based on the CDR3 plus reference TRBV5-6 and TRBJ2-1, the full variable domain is DAGVTQSPTHLIKTRGQQVTLRCSPKSGHDTVSWYQQALGQGPQFIFQYYEEEERQRGNFPDRFSGHQFPNYSSELNVNALLLGDSALYLCASSRGMKGPISYNEQFFGPGTRLTVL.

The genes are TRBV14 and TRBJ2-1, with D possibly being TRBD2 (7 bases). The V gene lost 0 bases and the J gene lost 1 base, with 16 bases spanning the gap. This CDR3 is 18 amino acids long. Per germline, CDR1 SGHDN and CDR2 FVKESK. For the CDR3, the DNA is TGTGCCAGCAGCCAAGATCGGGGGGCGGGGCCTTCCTACAATGAGCAGTTCTTC. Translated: CASSQDRGAGPSYNEQFF.

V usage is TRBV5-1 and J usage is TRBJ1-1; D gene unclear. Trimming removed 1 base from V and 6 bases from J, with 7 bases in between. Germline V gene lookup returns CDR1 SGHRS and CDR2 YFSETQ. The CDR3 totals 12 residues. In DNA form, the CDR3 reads TGCGCCAGCAGCTTGACGGGATCTGAAGCTTTCTTT. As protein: CASSLTGSEAFF.